The rows below give T cell receptor beta chains drawn from one sample of a study of T-cell memory formation after mild COVID-19. TCRdb reprocessed the 5' RACE reads with MiXCR, giving one entry per CDR3 protein. The sample shows under 300,000 distinct CDR3 sequences, approximately 10% of them seen only once. The sequenced material came from PBMCs or a T cell subset sorted from them (not recorded which). These receptors were obtained from a man younger than 30 who had mild COVID-19 (a few samples of this study predate the infection). Cell type and time point are not known. Both conserved end residues are part of each CDR3. D genes are given only for firm matches. The size field is filled for only some rows; it gives once, few, many or a size class.

d_gene: -
j_gene: TRBJ1-1
abundance: few
v_gene: TRBV7-2
len: 14
CDR3aa: CASSLGEANTEAFF
CDR3nt: TGTGCCAGCAGCTTAGGGGAAGCGAACACTGAAGCTTTCTTT

d_gene: -
j_gene: TRBJ2-7
abundance: few
v_gene: TRBV7-3
len: 13
CDR3aa: CASSFGGADEQYF
CDR3nt: TGTGCCAGCAGCTTTGGCGGCGCTGACGAGCAGTACTTC

d_gene: TRBD1
j_gene: TRBJ2-1
abundance: many
v_gene: TRBV12-3/TRBV12-4
len: 14
CDR3aa: CASSLNRGENEQFF
CDR3nt: TGTGCCAGCAGTTTAAACAGGGGGGAGAATGAGCAGTTCTTC

d_gene: -
j_gene: TRBJ1-5
abundance: few
v_gene: TRBV7-9
len: 14
CDR3aa: CASSFAGDNQPQHF
CDR3nt: TGTGCCAGCAGCTTCGCAGGGGACAATCAGCCCCAGCATTTT

d_gene: -
j_gene: TRBJ1-4
abundance: -
v_gene: TRBV25-1
len: 16
CDR3aa: CASSEFHRGTNEKLFF
CDR3nt: TGTGCCAGCAGTGAATTTCACCGGGGGACTAATGAAAAACTGTTTTTT

d_gene: TRBD2
j_gene: TRBJ2-2
abundance: few
v_gene: TRBV5-1
len: 16
CDR3aa: CASSPLPTAGVGELFF
CDR3nt: TGCGCCAGCAGCCCCCTTCCTACGGCGGGAGTCGGGGAGCTGTTTTTT

d_gene: -
j_gene: TRBJ1-5
abundance: many
v_gene: TRBV7-2
len: 14
CDR3aa: CASSFGPSTQPQHF
CDR3nt: TGTGCCAGCAGCTTCGGTCCTAGCACTCAGCCCCAGCATTTT

d_gene: -
j_gene: TRBJ2-3
abundance: few
v_gene: TRBV7-3
len: 14
CDR3aa: CASSYGAFTDTQYF
CDR3nt: TGTGCCAGCAGCTACGGGGCTTTCACAGATACGCAGTATTTT

d_gene: -
j_gene: TRBJ2-3
abundance: -
v_gene: TRBV7-2
len: 14
CDR3aa: CASSDWGAGDTQYF
CDR3nt: TGTGCCAGCAGCGATTGGGGGGCAGGGGATACGCAGTATTTT

d_gene: -
j_gene: TRBJ2-3
abundance: few
v_gene: TRBV29-1
len: 12
CDR3aa: CSVRAATDTQYF
CDR3nt: TGCAGCGTAAGGGCAGCCACAGATACGCAGTATTTT

d_gene: TRBD1
j_gene: TRBJ2-5
abundance: -
v_gene: TRBV20-1
len: 14
CDR3aa: CSAPDRVLQETQYF
CDR3nt: TGCAGTGCACCCGACAGGGTGCTTCAAGAGACCCAGTACTTC

d_gene: TRBD2
j_gene: TRBJ2-1
abundance: -
v_gene: TRBV6-5
len: 14
CDR3aa: CASSYAGGSNEQFF
CDR3nt: TGTGCCAGCAGTTACGCCGGGGGGTCCAATGAGCAGTTCTTC

d_gene: TRBD1
j_gene: TRBJ2-1
abundance: -
v_gene: TRBV28
len: 13
CDR3aa: CASSSGQGHEQFF
CDR3nt: TGTGCCAGCAGTTCCGGACAGGGTCATGAGCAGTTCTTC

d_gene: TRBD1
j_gene: TRBJ1-1
abundance: -
v_gene: TRBV7-9
len: 15
CDR3aa: CASSSPGQGAFEAFF
CDR3nt: TGTGCCAGCAGCTCCCCGGGACAGGGGGCGTTTGAAGCTTTCTTT

d_gene: TRBD1
j_gene: TRBJ2-3
abundance: few
v_gene: TRBV12-3/TRBV12-4
len: 15
CDR3aa: CASSFETGRTDTQYF
CDR3nt: TGTGCCAGCAGTTTTGAGACAGGGCGGACAGATACGCAGTATTTT

d_gene: -
j_gene: TRBJ2-3
abundance: -
v_gene: TRBV12-3/TRBV12-4
len: 18
CDR3aa: CASTLALVSGSSTDTQYF
CDR3nt: TGTGCCAGCACCCTAGCTCTGGTCTCGGGATCTAGCACAGATACGCAGTATTTT

d_gene: TRBD1
j_gene: TRBJ1-2
abundance: few
v_gene: TRBV5-1
len: 12
CDR3aa: CASSFEGGGYTF
CDR3nt: TGCGCCAGCAGCTTCGAAGGGGGCGGCTACACCTTC

d_gene: TRBD1
j_gene: TRBJ1-6
abundance: few
v_gene: TRBV27
len: 16
CDR3aa: CASNPTGTGRVSPLHF
CDR3nt: TGTGCCAGCAACCCCACCGGGACAGGCAGGGTTTCACCCCTCCACTTT

d_gene: TRBD2
j_gene: TRBJ2-3
abundance: many
v_gene: TRBV29-1
len: 16
CDR3aa: CSVSPASGGVADTQYF
CDR3nt: TGCAGCGTTTCCCCTGCGAGCGGGGGTGTCGCAGATACGCAGTATTTT

d_gene: -
j_gene: TRBJ1-5
abundance: -
v_gene: TRBV20-1
len: 15
CDR3aa: CSAREGRGKHQPQHF
CDR3nt: TGCAGTGCTAGAGAGGGCAGGGGTAAGCATCAGCCCCAGCATTTT